These 19 T cell receptor beta chains were sequenced from one sample in a study of blood T cells in healthy people across ages (dated by TCRdb to 2014 to 2015). Libraries were made using 5' RACE. These reads were obtained on an Illumina HiSeq 2500. A second PCR of roughly 7 to 11 cycles was performed with a sample-barcoded 5' primer and a J-beta primer mix. Using fastp trimming at Q25 and MiXCR clonotype assembly, TCRdb reanalyzed the public sequencing data and kept in-frame beta chains. Entries that share a CDR3 protein sequence are merged under the most common genes and DNA. The table for this sample lists 790,000 or so distinct CDR3 sequences; approximately 53% of them were counted only once. Under 30% of the sample is held by the ten biggest clonotypes. Sample: blood. Every receptor here comes from a man in his forties in good health.

The V gene is TRBV10-3, the J gene TRBJ2-2; D uncertain. Looked up from germline, CDR1 is ENHRY and CDR2 is SYGVKD. The CDR3 runs to 13 residues. V dropped 0 bases and J dropped 3 bases, with 2 bases sitting between them. This CDR3 is CAISESYTGELFF. The CDR3 DNA reads as TGTGCCATCAGTGAGTCATACACCGGGGAGCTGTTTTTT.

This chain joins TRBV3-1 and TRBJ1-2; D possibly corresponds to TRBD1 (6 bases). The CDR3 loop spans 15 amino acids. V was trimmed by 4 bases and J by 7 bases, leaving 19 bases between them. Germline V gene sequence: CDR1 LGHDT, CDR2 YNNKEL (reference sequence). The chain's CDR3 is CASSPTKKSGAGYTF. As DNA, the CDR3 is TGTGCCAGCAGCCCTACAAAAAAGTCAGGGGCTGGCTACACCTTC.

V usage is TRBV7-2 and J usage is TRBJ2-4; a weak D match, TRBD2 (6 bases). The assigned J gene may be wrong: the sequence end matches TRBJ2-7 better. This CDR3 has 15 amino acids. The germline V gene encodes CDR1 SGHTA and CDR2 FQGNSA. The CDR3 nucleotides are TGTGCCAGCAGCTTAGCCCCGGGGGTTGGATACGAGCAGTACTTC. Residues: CASSLAPGVGYEQYF.

This clonotype was found a few times. The CDR3 protein is CASSSDRQSSYEQYF. Here the CDR3 DNA reads TGTGCCAGCAGCAGCGACAGGCAGAGCTCCTACGAGCAGTACTTC. The chain recombines TRBV6-2 or TRBV6-3 with TRBJ2-7; D may be TRBD1 (6 bases). This CDR3 has 15 residues. Trimming removed 6 bases from V and 0 bases from J, with 15 bases in between. CDR1 is MNHEY and CDR2 is SVGEGT in the germline V gene.

The V call is TRBV3-1, the J call TRBJ1-5; no definite D call. Per the germline V gene, CDR1 is LGHDT and CDR2 is YNNKEL (reference sequence). The CDR3 loop spans 16 amino acids. The V end lost 0 bases, the J end lost 4 bases, and 13 bases lay between the germline ends. The CDR3 loop is CASSQDTGRPNQPQHF. The CDR3 DNA is TGTGCCAGCAGCCAAGATACGGGCAGGCCAAATCAGCCCCAGCATTTT. Variable domain in full (rest from reference TRBV3-1 and TRBJ1-5): DTAVSQTPKYLVTQMGNDKSIKCEQNLGHDTMYWYKQDSKKFLKIMFSYNNKELIINETVPNRFSPKSPDKAHLNLHINSLELGDSAVYFCASSQDTGRPNQPQHFGDGTRLSIL.

This chain uses TRBV11-1 with TRBJ1-1, with D possibly matching TRBD1 (5 bases). V lost 8 bases and J lost 5, with 18 bases in between. Germline-derived CDR1 and CDR2 are SGHAT and FQDESV (reference sequence). The CDR3 consists of 14 residues. CDR3 coding DNA: TGTGCCAGCCGCGACGTCCTCGAGGGGACTGAAGCTTTCTTT. It translates to CASRDVLEGTEAFF.

V usage is TRBV4-1 and J usage is TRBJ2-3, with TRBD2 matching over 8 bases. In germline, CDR1 is MGHRA, CDR2 YSYEKL. The CDR3 has 15 amino acids. J lost 2 bases, V lost 6 bases, and 7 bases had no gene match. This CDR3 is CASRRQAGVTDTQYF. CDR3 bases: TGCGCCAGCAGGCGTCAAGCGGGAGTCACAGATACGCAGTATTTT.

The chain carries TRBV20-1 and TRBJ1-4; D not resolved. Germline V lookup: CDR1 DFQATT, CDR2 SNEGSKA (reference sequence). This CDR3 region has 15 residues. Deletions cut 0 bases from V and 0 bases from J, with 8 bases between. The CDR3 DNA is TGCAGTGCTAGAGATCAGAGGGCAACTAATGAAAAACTGTTTTTT. Amino acids: CSARDQRATNEKLFF.

The chain uses TRBV5-1 and TRBJ2-4, with 11 bases matching TRBD1. The DNA matches TRBJ2-7 better at its end, which makes the J call doubtful. Germline values: CDR1 SGHRS, CDR2 YFSETQ. The CDR3 totals 16 residues. The CDR3 sequence is CASSSGQGVVSYEQYF. CDR3 coding DNA: TGCGCCAGCAGCTCGGGACAGGGGGTTGTTTCCTACGAGCAGTACTTC.

This clonotype was detected only a few times. The chain is built from TRBV29-1 and TRBJ2-4; the D gene is possibly TRBD2 (5 bases). This CDR3 comprises 13 residues. Looked up from germline, CDR1 is SQVTM and CDR2 is ANQGSEA. The V end was cut by 7 bases, the J end by 8 bases, with 18 bases between. This chain's CDR3 is CSAENGYGDIQYF. The CDR3, as DNA: TGCAGCGCCGAGAATGGTTACGGGGACATTCAGTACTTC.

The chain couples TRBV5-1 to TRBJ2-7; perhaps TRBD2 as D (6 bases). The CDR3 consists of 14 residues. Trimming left V 4 bases short and J 3 bases short, with 14 bases between. Germline CDR1 reads SGHRS; CDR2 reads YFSETQ. The CDR3 is CASSPSGLLYEQYF. The CDR3 bases are TGCGCCAGCAGCCCTTCGGGACTGCTCTACGAGCAGTACTTC.

This clonotype was detected only a few times. This chain joins TRBV4-1 and TRBJ1-2; D remains unclear. Looked up from germline, CDR1 is MGHRA and CDR2 is YSYEKL. The V end was cut by 0 bases, the J end by 10 bases, with 9 bases between. The CDR3 is made up of 12 amino acids. The CDR3, as DNA: TGCGCCAGCAGCCAAGATGTACCTTTCTACACCTTC. It is translated as CASSQDVPFYTF.

V usage is TRBV4-3 and J usage is TRBJ1-1; 10 positions agree with TRBD1. The germline gives CDR1 LGHNA, CDR2 YSLEER. The CDR3 consists of 13 residues. Trimming cost V 1 base and J 10 bases; bases outside gene matches: 3. CDR3 DNA: TGCGCCAGCAGCCAAGGACAGGGGGCCTCAGCTTTCTTT. The encoded protein is CASSQGQGASAFF.

This rearrangement joins TRBV21-1 to TRBJ1-4. TRBV21-1 is listed as a pseudogene. The CDR3 contains 12 residues. CDR3 protein: CASSKTNAKLFF. In nucleotides, the CDR3 is TGTGCCAGCAGCAAGACAAATGCAAAACTGTTTTTT.

A single count supports this clonotype. This sequence joins TRBV6-6 and TRBJ2-7, with D perhaps matching TRBD1 (6 bases). Deletions cut 5 bases from V and 5 bases from J, with 19 bases between. The CDR3 extends over 15 amino acids. The germline CDR1 and CDR2 sequences are MNHNY and SVGAGI (reference sequence). The CDR3 loop is CASSPTGTRVDEQYF. The CDR3 coding sequence is TGTGCCAGCAGTCCCACCGGGACACGCGTTGACGAGCAGTACTTC.

This clonotype turned up a few times. This sequence joins TRBV7-2 and TRBJ2-7, with a tentative D call TRBD1 (6 bases). CDR3 size: 14 residues. V lost 4 bases and J 3 bases, leaving 13 bases between the germline ends. CDR1 and CDR2 from the germline V gene are SGHTA and FQGNSA. The CDR3: CASSSRRDNYEQYF. The CDR3, as DNA: TGTGCCAGCAGCTCAAGAAGGGACAACTACGAGCAGTACTTC.

This clonotype was counted a few times. The CDR3 reads CASRLRQDHNEQYF. CDR3 bases: TGTGCCAGCAGGCTAAGACAAGATCATAACGAGCAGTACTTC. The chain carries TRBV7-8 and TRBJ2-7; D ambiguous. Trimming shortened V by 6 bases and J by 5 bases, and 17 bases separated the two germline ends. The CDR3 totals 14 residues. The V gene's germline CDR1 is SGHVS and CDR2 FQNEAQ.

This sequence joins TRBV29-1 and TRBJ2-3; TRBD2 matches at 8 bases. With 3 bases clipped from V and 3 bases from J, the junction kept 20 bases outside the gene matches. The germline CDR1 and CDR2 sequences are SQVTM and ANQGSEA. CDR3 length equals 19 residues. CDR3 bases: TGCAGCGTTGATTTTCTGCGGGAGGCCCCTGCCGCTTGGACAGATACGCAGTATTTT. It specifies CSVDFLREAPAAWTDTQYF.

The chain joins TRBV29-1 to TRBJ1-2; no firm D call. Germline loops: CDR1 SQVTM, CDR2 ANQGSEA. Trimming took off 2 bases at V and 2 bases at J, with 6 bases between the two ends. The CDR3 runs to 12 residues. CDR3: CSVEQLNYGYTF. The CDR3 DNA is TGCAGCGTTGAACAGCTAAACTATGGCTACACCTTC.